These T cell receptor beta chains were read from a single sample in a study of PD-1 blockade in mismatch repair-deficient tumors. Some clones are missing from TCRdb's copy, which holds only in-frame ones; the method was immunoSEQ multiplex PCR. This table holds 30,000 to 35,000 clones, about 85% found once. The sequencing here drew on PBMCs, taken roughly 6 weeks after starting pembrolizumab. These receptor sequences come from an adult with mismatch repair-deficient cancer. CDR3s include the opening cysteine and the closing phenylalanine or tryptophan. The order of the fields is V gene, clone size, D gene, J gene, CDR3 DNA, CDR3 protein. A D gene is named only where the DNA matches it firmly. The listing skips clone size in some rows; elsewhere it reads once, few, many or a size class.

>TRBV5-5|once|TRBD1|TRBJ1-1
TGTGCCAGCAGCCCAGACAGGGACACTGAAGCTTTCTTT
CASSPDRDTEAFF
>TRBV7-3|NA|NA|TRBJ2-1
TGTGCCAGCAGCCCCCGGGGACTAGGAGGGGGCGATGAGCAGTTCTTC
CASSPRGLGGGDEQFF
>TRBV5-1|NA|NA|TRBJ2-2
TGCGCCAGCAGCTTCGGACAGATGGACACCGGGGAGCTGTTTTTT
CASSFGQMDTGELFF
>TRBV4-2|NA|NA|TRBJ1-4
TGTGCCAGCAGCGAGAGAACGGCAACTAATGAAAAACTGTTTTTT
CASSERTATNEKLFF
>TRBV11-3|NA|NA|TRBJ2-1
TGTGCCAGCAGCTTAGGATCTGGCGTGGGGGGTTTCTACAATGAGCAGTTCTTC
CASSLGSGVGGFYNEQFF
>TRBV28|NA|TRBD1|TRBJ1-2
TGTGCCAGCAGTATCGACAGGGACTATGGCTACACCTTC
CASSIDRDYGYTF
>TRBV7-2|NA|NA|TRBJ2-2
TGTGCCAGCAGCTTAGCAAGTAGGAACACCGGGGAGCTGTTTTTT
CASSLASRNTGELFF
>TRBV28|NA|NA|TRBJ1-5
TGTGCCAGCAGTTTACCAGAGACAGGCCGATTCGATCAGCCCCAGCATTTT
CASSLPETGRFDQPQHF
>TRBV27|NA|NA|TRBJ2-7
TGTGCCAGCAGTTTAGCGGGACAGCTAGTTTACGAGCAGTACTTC
CASSLAGQLVYEQYF
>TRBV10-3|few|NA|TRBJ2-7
TGTGCCATCAGTCTGCCTCACGGGGAGCAGTACTTC
CAISLPHGEQYF
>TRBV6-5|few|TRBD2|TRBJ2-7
TGTGCCAGCAGGTACGGGACTAGCGATCCCTCCTACGAGCAGTACTTC
CASRYGTSDPSYEQYF
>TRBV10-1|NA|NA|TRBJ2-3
TGCGCCAGCAGTGAGAGCCAGGTCTACACAGATACGCAGTATTTT
CASSESQVYTDTQYF
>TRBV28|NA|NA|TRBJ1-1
TGTGCCAGCAGACCGTACCCAAACATGAACACTGAAGCTTTCTTT
CASRPYPNMNTEAFF
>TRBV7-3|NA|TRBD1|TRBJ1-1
TGTGCCAGCAGCTTTTCAGGGGGCCAGAACACTGAAGCTTTCTTT
CASSFSGGQNTEAFF
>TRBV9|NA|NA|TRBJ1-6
TGTGCCAGCAGCGTAGCGCAGGGTCCGTCACCCCTCCACTTT
CASSVAQGPSPLHF